This T cell receptor (beta chain) originates from a study of blood T cell repertoires in COVID-19 (dated by TCRdb to 2019 to 2021). About the full investigation: Samples covering the acute and convalescent phases of COVID-19 were provided by collaborators in the United States, Italy and Spain. The dataset comprised deeply sampled blood TCRbeta repertoires from subjects exposed to, actively infected with, or recovered from COVID-19. Samples came from the ongoing ImmuneRACE study (first 160 participants) plus 1,254 subjects from 6 global collaborators. The prospective study material was composed of cDNA or gDNA derived from T cells, B-cell-depleted T cells, or PBMCs. HLA class I and class II types, where available, came from metadata supplied by the sample provider rather than from assay-based typing. A freely available public database, intended as a resource for researchers studying the immune response to SARS-CoV-2, is where the repertoires were released. Nearly every sample came with metadata listing a de-identified subject ID, COVID-19 status, age in years and sex. Overall study outcomes, separate from this receptor: The amount of clinical and demographic metadata varied by source and participant and was provided uncurated.

Collaborating institutions collected whole blood in K2EDTA tubes following their own protocols. For TCRbeta analysis, collaborators shipped samples as frozen whole blood, isolated PBMCs, or DNA extracted from either of those sample types. Spanning cysteine to phenylalanine, the CDR3 consists of 12 amino acids. Only the CDR3 portion is preserved as DNA: 36 bases, with reading frame beginning at the first base. At the junction V is shortened by 5 bases and J by 4 bases, with 8 bases in between. For this clone: Its antigen has not been determined. No much larger clone is present one base from it, and per-base qualities are unavailable. In the same sample, other DNA sequences code for this CDR3.

The immunoSEQ Assay, a bias-controlled multiplex PCR, was used to amplify TCRbeta CDR3 regions from genomic DNA. Regarding the original processing steps: Nucleated cell counts per sample were estimated from amplification of reference gene primers within the assay. To quantify the absolute abundance of each unique TCRbeta CDR3 rearrangement, sequence reads were collapsed and filtered. Productive Simpson clonality was computed per sample as the square root of Simpson's diversity index over productive rearrangements. The source is immuneACCESS, and TCRdb retained only in-frame sequences with V and J called. Part of the clones is not carried over; for the studies checked, unresolved V genes explain less than half of this, and the remainder is unexplained. The DNA gave D and trimming, while V, J and clone size come from that table. Within this sample are about 190,000 clones, with about 88% of them counted one time only. Around an eighth of the sample rests with the top ten.

The sequenced sample was peripheral blood. This sequence was found in a man aged 25 to 45 with active or convalescent COVID-19. The rearranged segments are TRBV12-3 or TRBV12-4 and TRBJ1-2, and the D gene may be TRBD1, 6 bases matching. The CDR3 sequence is CASSQGGYGYTF. The sequenced DNA: TGTGCCAGCAGTCAAGGGGGCTATGGCTACACCTTC.